These T cell receptor beta chains were read from a single sample in a study of cytomegalovirus exposure and HLA in healthy donors. Here immunoSEQ multiplex PCR was the method, and the copy in TCRdb shows in-frame clones only, minus some. The data show 90,000 to 150,000 clones, with roughly three fifths seen just once and 9% to 10% held by the top ten. The sequencing input was PBMCs. All receptors come from a man aged 35-49 years in good health and CMV-seropositive. Each CDR3 is given without its conserved first and last residue.

J,V,CDR3
TRBJ2-3,TRBV5-6,ASTYEGVLRTDTQY
TRBJ2-6,TRBV10-3,ASTGQDISSGANVLT
TRBJ1-3,TRBV7-2,ASSFTGGSGNTIY
TRBJ2-7,TRBV28,ASRPPHRVSSYEQY
TRBJ2-1,TRBV30,AWRSGGVWNEQF
TRBJ2-5,TRBV7-8,ASSTPTSGIQETQY
TRBJ2-5,TRBV5-1,ASSLSIAGVQETQY
TRBJ2-5,TRBV7-9,ASSKGETQY
TRBJ1-4,TRBV6-1,ASSDQEGGKLF
TRBJ1-1,TRBV6-4,ARPPWHNGEDTEAF
TRBJ2-7,TRBV18,ASSPPRTGEREQY
TRBJ2-3,TRBV7-2,ASSDRGGLDTQY
TRBJ1-2,TRBV19,ASSQGPGNYYGYT
TRBJ2-7,TRBV7-6,ASSPTELYEQY
TRBJ2-3,TRBV11-2,ASGAGGSTDTQY
TRBJ1-2,TRBV5-1,ASSPGQGAYGYT
TRBJ1-6,TRBV27,ASSLGLPSSYNSPLH
TRBJ1-1,TRBV28,ASRVNTEAF
TRBJ1-2,TRBV7-9,ASSFPSGTGYPHYGYT
TRBJ2-7,TRBV2,ASSGRLRNSYEQY
TRBJ2-1,TRBV7-9,ASVSGTGGYNEQF
TRBJ2-5,TRBV6-1,ASRRGQNKETQY
TRBJ1-4,TRBV9,ASSVEPIPDEKLF
TRBJ1-2,TRBV5-1,ASSTGQPSYGYT
TRBJ2-1,TRBV9,ASSATKLAGPYNEQF
TRBJ1-5,TRBV18,ASSPTGQGSNQPQH
TRBJ1-5,TRBV5-4,ASSLPGGNQPQH
TRBJ1-1,TRBV5-1,ASSPGQGISAF